This TCR beta chain was captured in a study of cytomegalovirus exposure and HLA in healthy donors. Whole-study context: Of 300 to 500 genotyped donors, around 84% clustered with self-reported Caucasian donors. Regarding the study as a whole: As a later analysis revealed, the rate of TCR association differed by HLA locus, with DRB1 most and HLA-C fewest. Generally TCR sequences proved uncommon, though certain public TCRs appeared in numerous donors.

This CDR3 comprises 13 residues. CDR1 is SEHNR, CDR2 FQNEAQ, per germline (reference sequence). V was clipped by 2 bases and J by 5 bases, with 9 bases between them. Concerning this clone: Its antigen is undetermined.

Researchers ran the PCR with 60 Vbeta and 13 Jbeta primers. The protocol was immunoSEQ multiplex PCR, while the TCRdb copy is restricted to in-frame clones and leaves out a portion. Of around 170,000 clones detected, 78% appear once; the ten largest clones hold under 1.5%. Sequenced input: PBMCs. The sequence was obtained from a male donor in good health and CMV-seronegative. This chain uses TRBV7-9 with TRBJ2-5; D not resolved. CDR3 sequence (DNA): TGTGCCAGCAGCTTATATCCGCGGGAGACCCAGTACTTC. Amino acids: CASSLYPRETQYF.